Below, 20 T cell receptor beta chains from the same sample are listed, as sequenced in a study of PD-L1 blockade in urothelial cancer. Time point specified: peripheral blood 6 weeks after treatment start. The protocol was immunoSEQ multiplex PCR, while the TCRdb copy is restricted to in-frame clones and leaves out a portion. The sample consists of about 41,000 clones, around 84% of them appearing once. The sample in question was PBMCs, obtained around atezolizumab (anti-PD-L1) treatment. These TCRs come from an older man with urothelial cancer.

The chain combines TRBV2 with TRBJ1-5; no clear D gene. Trimming stripped 7 bases from V and 0 bases from J, with 7 bases between. The CDR3 has 13 amino acids. Germline V gene sequence: CDR1 SNHLY, CDR2 FYNNEI. For the CDR3, the DNA is TGTGCCAGCACCGTACATAGCAATCAGCCCCAGCATTTT. This translates into CASTVHSNQPQHF.

The chain combines TRBV4-1 with TRBJ2-1, with 14 positions matching TRBD2. The CDR3 consists of 20 residues. Per germline, CDR1 MGHRA and CDR2 YSYEKL. Trimming cost V 4 bases and J 0 bases; bases outside gene matches: 11. CDR3: CASSPFGTSGRSSSYNEQFF. The CDR3 region has the DNA TGCGCCAGCAGCCCGTTCGGGACTAGCGGGAGATCCAGCTCCTACAATGAGCAGTTCTTC.

The CDR3 region is CASSWDRGTEAFF. CDR3 sequence (DNA): TGCGCCAGCAGCTGGGACAGGGGTACTGAAGCTTTCTTT. The chain links TRBV5-1 to TRBJ1-1; 10 bases are a match to TRBD1. The CDR3 spans 13 residues. V lost 3 bases and J lost 5; bases outside the gene matches: 1. Germline V gene sequence: CDR1 SGHRS, CDR2 YFSETQ.

The chain combines TRBV25-1 with TRBJ2-1, with 10 bases that match TRBD2. Germline V gives CDR1 MGHDK, CDR2 SYGVNS. The V and J ends lost 8 bases and 6 bases, in that order; junction bases with no gene match: 10. This CDR3 comprises 15 residues. DNA for the CDR3: TGTGCCAGCGTTGGAGTACTAGCGGGACTCAATGAGCAGTTCTTC. Translating gives CASVGVLAGLNEQFF.

The chain has TRBV11-2 and TRBJ1-1; 8 bases line up with TRBD1. CDR1 and CDR2 from the germline V gene are SGHAT and FQNNGV. This CDR3 region has 15 residues. V gave up 5 bases and J gave up 3 bases; unmatched junction bases: 8. This CDR3 is CASSPTGGRDTEAFF. The DNA for the CDR3 is TGTGCCAGCAGCCCTACAGGGGGGAGGGACACTGAAGCTTTCTTT.

The V call is TRBV5-6, the J call TRBJ2-5; D perhaps matches TRBD2 (6 bases). There are 15 residues in the CDR3. V dropped 0 bases and J dropped 5 bases, with 14 bases sitting between them. Germline lookup yields CDR1 SGHDT and CDR2 YYEEEE. The CDR3: CASSLDVGGRETQYF. The CDR3 DNA reads TGTGCCAGCAGCTTGGACGTCGGAGGGCGTGAGACCCAGTACTTC.

The CDR3 loop is CAWNVGGTKETQYF. DNA of the CDR3: TGTGCCTGGAATGTTGGCGGAACTAAAGAGACCCAGTACTTC. The chain employs TRBV30 and TRBJ2-5; D is undetermined. Germline CDR1 is GTSNPN and CDR2 is SVGIG (reference sequence). The V end was cut by 4 bases, the J end by 3 bases, with 15 bases between. This CDR3 region has 14 residues.

The chain joins TRBV5-4 to TRBJ1-2; D is ambiguous. Germline loops: CDR1 SGHNT, CDR2 YYREEE (reference sequence). V was clipped by 2 bases and J by 3 bases, with 8 bases between them. CDR3 length: 13 residues. The DNA for the CDR3 is TGTGCCAGCAGCTTACAACCGTACTATGGCTACACCTTC. Its protein product is CASSLQPYYGYTF.

The chain joins TRBV6-5 to TRBJ2-7; TRBD1 matches 8 bases. This CDR3 contains 13 residues. Germline V lookup: CDR1 MNHEY, CDR2 SVGAGI. The V segment lost 5 bases and the J segment 5 bases; nucleotides outside the gene matches: 5. The CDR3 here is CASSPLTGDEQYF. CDR3 DNA sequence: TGTGCCAGCAGTCCATTGACAGGGGACGAGCAGTACTTC.

This chain joins TRBV27 and TRBJ2-3, with a weak D call TRBD2 (6 bases). Per germline, CDR1 MNHEY and CDR2 SMNVEV (reference sequence). The V end was cut by 6 bases, the J end by 5 bases, with 12 bases between. This CDR3 spans 13 amino acids. CDR3 nucleotide sequence: TGTGCCAGCAGACCTAGCGCGGAAGATACGCAGTATTTT. This translates into CASRPSAEDTQYF.

This clone was found a few times. The chain uses TRBV19 and TRBJ2-7, with TRBD2 matching over 8 bases. V shed 3 bases and J 5 bases; nucleotides not matched to a gene: 9. This CDR3 spans 15 amino acids. From germline, CDR1 is LNHDA and CDR2 SQIVND (reference sequence). CDR3 amino acids: CASSMGLAGSHEQYF. The CDR3 DNA reads TGTGCCAGTAGTATGGGGCTAGCGGGCAGCCACGAGCAGTACTTC.

V is TRBV18 and J is TRBJ1-4; possibly TRBD1 for D (5 bases). CDR1 KGHSH and CDR2 LQKENI come from the germline V gene. V was pared by 2 bases and J by 0 bases, with 7 bases between. CDR3 length equals 15 residues. CDR3 bases: TGTGCCAGCTCACCAGAGACAGCAACTAATGAAAAACTGTTTTTT. Protein sequence: CASSPETATNEKLFF. Drawing the rest from reference TRBV18 and TRBJ1-4, the complete variable domain is NAGVMQNPRHLVRRRGQEARLRCSPMKGHSHVYWYRQLPEEGLKFMVYLQKENIIDESGMPKERFSAEFPKEGPSILRIQQVVRGDSAAYFCASSPETATNEKLFFGSGTQLSVL.

V is TRBV19 and J is TRBJ2-7; 9 nucleotides agree with TRBD1. Looked up from germline, CDR1 is LNHDA and CDR2 is SQIVND (reference sequence). J gave up 3 bases and V 10 bases, and 4 bases lay outside the gene matches. The CDR3 runs to 12 residues. The CDR3 DNA reads TGTGCCACGGGACAGGGTCTCTACGAGCAGTACTTC. Translating gives CATGQGLYEQYF. Complete variable domain (other parts from reference TRBV19 and TRBJ2-7): DGGITQSPKYLFRKEGQNVTLSCEQNLNHDAMYWYRQDPGQGLRLIYYSQIVNDFQKGDIAEGYSVSREKKESFPLTVTSAQKNPTAFYLCATGQGLYEQYFGPGTRLTVT.

The CDR3 reads CASSSSGSVHNEQFF. Written as DNA, the CDR3 is TGTGCCAGCAGCTCCAGCGGGAGTGTCCACAATGAGCAGTTCTTC. This chain connects TRBV7-6 to TRBJ2-1; 8 nucleotides match TRBD2. Per germline, CDR1 SGHVS and CDR2 FNYEAQ. The CDR3 length is 15 residues. Unmatched junction bases numbered 7, after V lost 4 bases and J lost 5 bases.

This chain links TRBV5-5 with TRBJ2-2, with a weak D call TRBD2 (6 bases). This CDR3 region has 16 residues. V lost 4 bases and J lost 5, with 18 bases in between. The germline V gene encodes CDR1 SGHKS and CDR2 YYEKEE (reference sequence). The CDR3 DNA reads TGTGCCAGCAGCGCGACGGGACTCCGAGGGACCGGGGAGCTGTTTTTT. Protein: CASSATGLRGTGELFF.

CDR3 protein: CASSSGTGSSGANVLTF. CDR3 in DNA: TGTGCCAGCAGCTCCGGGACAGGGAGCTCTGGGGCCAACGTCCTGACTTTC. This sequence joins TRBV7-9 and TRBJ2-6, with TRBD1 identical over 9 bases. Germline CDR1 and CDR2: SEHNR and FQNEAQ (reference sequence). V trimming: 4 bases; J trimming: 0 bases; junction bases outside the gene matches: 4. This CDR3 contains 17 residues.

Regarding this clone: A read error may explain this, as a much larger clone is one base away. The sample holds other DNA sequences that translate to the same CDR3. The CDR3 protein is CASSRTGTFSNQPQHF. The CDR3 bases are TGTGCCAGCAGCAGAACCGGGACATTTAGCAATCAGCCCCAACATTTT. This chain uses TRBV28 with TRBJ1-5, with a weak D call TRBD1 (6 bases). Germline V gene data show CDR1 as MDHEN and CDR2 as SYDVKM. The CDR3 has 16 residues.

The V call is TRBV7-8, the J call TRBJ1-1; 10 nucleotides match TRBD1. The CDR3 length is 15 residues. V was pared by 5 bases and J by 4 bases, with 7 bases of the junction left unmatched. CDR1 and CDR2 (germline): SGHVS, FQNEAQ. The CDR3 reads CASSPDRGLRTEAFF. DNA for the CDR3: TGTGCCAGCAGCCCCGACAGGGGGCTTCGCACTGAAGCTTTCTTT.

Details on this clone: The junction departs from germline at one end; a sequencing error may be responsible. The chain carries TRBV7-2 and TRBJ2-4; 13 bases map to TRBD2. The length of the CDR3 is 12 residues. The germline V gene has CDR1 SGHTA and CDR2 FQGNSA. CDR3 loop: CASSTRTSGSRF. The DNA for the CDR3 is TGTGCCAGCAGCACCAGGACTAGCGGGAGTAGGTTC.

The chain uses TRBV19 and TRBJ1-1; 9 bases align to TRBD1. Trimming cost V 6 bases and J 8 bases; bases outside gene matches: 10. The CDR3 loop spans 14 amino acids. Per germline, CDR1 LNHDA and CDR2 SQIVND (reference sequence). This CDR3 reads CASRNTGGWEEAFF. The CDR3 region has the DNA TGTGCCAGTAGGAATACAGGGGGCTGGGAAGAAGCTTTCTTT. Looking up the rest from reference TRBV19 and TRBJ1-1 gives the full variable domain: DGGITQSPKYLFRKEGQNVTLSCEQNLNHDAMYWYRQDPGQGLRLIYYSQIVNDFQKGDIAEGYSVSREKKESFPLTVTSAQKNPTAFYLCASRNTGGWEEAFFGQGTRLTVV.